This record looks at one T cell receptor (beta chain) sequence and its context. This specimen comes from a study of control samples from healthy donors and cancer patients. Profiling relied on immunoSEQ multiplex PCR, and the TCRdb table lists in-frame clones only, not all of them. The sample includes around 150,000 clones, around nine tenths of them seen just once. CDR1 SGHAT and CDR2 FQNNGV come from the germline V gene. The CDR3 covers 14 residues. Deletions cut 0 bases from V and 11 bases from J, with 17 bases between. The sequenced sample consisted of blood. This TCR was sampled from a young man in good health. The chain combines TRBV11-2 with TRBJ2-7; D unresolved. This CDR3 reads CASSLDLNSPRKYF. The CDR3 DNA sequence: TGTGCCAGCAGCTTAGATCTAAATAGTCCTAGGAAGTACTTC.